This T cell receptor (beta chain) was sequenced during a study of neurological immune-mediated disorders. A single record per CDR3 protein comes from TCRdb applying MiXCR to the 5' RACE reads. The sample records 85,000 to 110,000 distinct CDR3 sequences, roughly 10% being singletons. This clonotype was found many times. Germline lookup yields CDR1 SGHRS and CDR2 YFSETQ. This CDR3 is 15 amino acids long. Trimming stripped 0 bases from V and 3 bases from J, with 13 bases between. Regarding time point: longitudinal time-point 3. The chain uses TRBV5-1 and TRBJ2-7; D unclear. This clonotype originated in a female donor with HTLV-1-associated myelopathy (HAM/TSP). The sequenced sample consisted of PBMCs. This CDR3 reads CASSLAGSPGYEQYF. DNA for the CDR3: TGCGCCAGCAGCTTGGCCGGGTCCCCGGGCTACGAGCAGTACTTC.